The rows below give T cell receptor beta chains drawn from one sample of a study of shared clonotypes between healthy human individuals. Sequencing used immunoSEQ multiplex PCR; TCRdb keeps in-frame clones, though not all of them. The sample has more than 2 million clones; around 95% are singletons. The material sequenced was naive CD4+ T cells sorted from blood. Every receptor here comes from a man younger than 30 in good health. Both conserved end residues are part of each CDR3. A D gene is named only where the DNA matches it firmly. Part of the rows lack a size; the others show once, few, many or a class for expanded clones.

TRBV19	TRBJ2-1	.	.	TGTGCCAGTAGTATATGGGACGGGGCGTTGGGGTTAACCTACAATGAGCAGTTCTTC	CASSIWDGALGLTYNEQFF
TRBV25-1	TRBJ2-2	TRBD1	.	TGTGCCAGCAGTTTGTTTGGGACAGTCAACACCGGGGAGCTGTTTTTT	CASSLFGTVNTGELFF
TRBV7-2	TRBJ2-1	.	.	TGTGCCAGCAGCTTAGTCGCAGGGGCAGAGAATGAGCAGTTCTTC	CASSLVAGAENEQFF
TRBV4-1	TRBJ2-2	.	.	TGCGCCAGCAGCCCCCCTTCGAACACCGGGGAGCTGTTTTTT	CASSPPSNTGELFF
TRBV6-1	TRBJ1-2	TRBD1	.	TGTGCCAGCAGTGGACAGGGAACTAACTATGGCTACACCTTC	CASSGQGTNYGYTF
TRBV7-6	TRBJ1-1	.	.	TGTGCCAGCAGCCCCGGGGGAAACACTGAAGCTTTCTTT	CASSPGGNTEAFF
TRBV6-5	TRBJ1-6	.	few	TGTGCCAGCAGTTACCGGGACGTATCACCCCTCCACTTT	CASSYRDVSPLHF
TRBV5-1	TRBJ2-3	.	.	TGCGCCAGCAGCCTGCAGAGCACAGATACGCAGTATTTT	CASSLQSTDTQYF
TRBV5-5	TRBJ2-5	.	.	TGTGCCAGCAGCCCTGCGGGAGAGACCCAGTACTTC	CASSPAGETQYF
TRBV18	TRBJ2-7	TRBD2	.	TGTGCCAGCTCACCCCCCGTGACGGGAGGGAGTACGGTAGAGCAGTACTTC	CASSPPVTGGSTVEQYF
TRBV6-6	TRBJ1-4	.	.	TGTGCCAGCACCGCCCGAGGCGGGACTAATGAAAAACTGTTTTTT	CASTARGGTNEKLFF
TRBV30	TRBJ1-4	.	.	TGTGCGGGTCAGGTAGCAGGGTTGGGGGAAAAACTGTTTTTT	CAGQVAGLGEKLFF
TRBV11-3	TRBJ2-1	.	once	TGTGCCAGCAGCTTAACAGGCACTAGCTGGGGCAATGAGCAGTTCTTC	CASSLTGTSWGNEQFF
TRBV29-1	TRBJ1-1	TRBD1	.	TGCAGCGTCCCGAGGACAGGGAGGCCGAACACTGAAGCTTTCTTT	CSVPRTGRPNTEAFF
TRBV6-5	TRBJ1-2	.	.	TGTGCCAGCAGTTACTTCCCCGGGCACTACTATGGCTACACCTTC	CASSYFPGHYYGYTF
TRBV7-2	TRBJ1-2	.	.	TGTGCCAGCAGCAGACAGTTCGGCGGGGCCTATGGCTACACCTTC	CASSRQFGGAYGYTF
TRBV7-2	TRBJ2-1	.	.	TGTGCCAGCAGCTGGGGACTTACTGGAGGGAAGGGGTTCTTC	CASSWGLTGGKGFF
TRBV9	TRBJ2-7	.	.	TGTGCCAGCAGCCTCACCGGGACACTCTCCTACGAGCAGTACTTC	CASSLTGTLSYEQYF
TRBV29-1	TRBJ2-1	.	.	TGCAGCGTTCAAGGCTCGCGGTCCAATGAGCAGTTCTTC	CSVQGSRSNEQFF
TRBV5-4	TRBJ2-7	TRBD1	.	TGTGCCAGCAGCTTGGGGGATTGGACAGGCTTCTTTTCCTACGAGCAGTACTTC	CASSLGDWTGFFSYEQYF
TRBV6-1	TRBJ2-7	TRBD1	.	TGTGCCAGCACCCCGTCTCGGGACAGCTCTTACGAGCAGTACTTC	CASTPSRDSSYEQYF
TRBV18	TRBJ1-1	.	.	TGTGCCAGCTTTATGGGGATGAACACTGAAGCTTTCTTT	CASFMGMNTEAFF
TRBV30	TRBJ1-5	.	.	TGTGCCTGGAGTGTAGGGGGCAATCAGCCCCAGCATTTT	CAWSVGGNQPQHF
TRBV29-1	TRBJ1-1	.	.	TGCAGCGCCGGACAGATTATGAACACTGAAGCTTTCTTT	CSAGQIMNTEAFF
TRBV9	TRBJ1-1	.	.	TGTGCCAGCAGCGTAGTAACGGGGGCGCCTCCTGAAGCTTTCTTT	CASSVVTGAPPEAFF
TRBV5-1	TRBJ2-5	.	.	TGCGCCAGCAGCTTGGAGGGCAGGGTATTTCAAGAGACCCAGTACTTC	CASSLEGRVFQETQYF
TRBV10-3	TRBJ1-1	.	.	TGTGCCATCAGGGGCAGTCCTTATCAGAACACTGAAGCTTTCTTT	CAIRGSPYQNTEAFF
TRBV19	TRBJ2-7	.	.	TGTGCCAGTAGTTACAGTGCTTACTACGAGCAGTACTTC	CASSYSAYYEQYF
TRBV5-1	TRBJ2-1	TRBD2	.	TGCGCCAGCAGCCTGGGGGCTAGCGGGAGCAATGAGCAGTTCTTC	CASSLGASGSNEQFF
TRBV6-1	TRBJ2-3	TRBD2	.	TGTGCCAGCAGCTCTAGCGGGGGAAGCACAGATACGCAGTATTTT	CASSSSGGSTDTQYF
TRBV5-1	TRBJ1-1	.	.	TGCGCCAGCAGCTTGGGGCACACGGGGAACACTGAAGCTTTCTTT	CASSLGHTGNTEAFF
TRBV9	TRBJ1-2	.	.	TGTGCCAGCAGCGTAGGATCCCCCAGGGACCATGGCTACACCTTC	CASSVGSPRDHGYTF
TRBV7-2	TRBJ2-7	TRBD1	once	TGTGCCAGCAGTCGACAGGGGACAGTGGTGTACGAGCAGTACTTC	CASSRQGTVVYEQYF
TRBV5-1	TRBJ2-3	TRBD1	.	TGCGCCAGCAGCTTGCGGACAGGGGGCACAGATACGCAGTATTTT	CASSLRTGGTDTQYF
TRBV7-9	TRBJ1-1	.	.	TGTGCCAGCAGCTCCACCGAGGGAGCTTTCTTT	CASSSTEGAFF
TRBV4-1	TRBJ2-7	.	.	TGCGCCAGCAGCCAAACCCCAGCGGGCTCCCACTACGAGCAGTACTTC	CASSQTPAGSHYEQYF
TRBV10-3	TRBJ2-1	TRBD1	.	TGTGCCATAGGGGGCGCTGAATACAATGAGCAGTTCTTC	CAIGGAEYNEQFF
TRBV9	TRBJ2-5	.	.	TGTGCCAGCAGCGGGCAGGGTATCCAAGAGACCCAGTACTTC	CASSGQGIQETQYF
TRBV28	TRBJ1-5	.	.	TGTGCCAGCAGACCCTCTGCGGGGTCCGATCAGCCCCAGCATTTT	CASRPSAGSDQPQHF
TRBV10-1	TRBJ2-3	.	.	TGCGCCAGCAGTGAGAGTGGCAGGGTGAGAGATACGCAGTATTTT	CASSESGRVRDTQYF
TRBV5-4	TRBJ1-2	.	.	TGTGCCAGCAGCTTGGACAGTCTCGGGGGCTACACCTTC	CASSLDSLGGYTF
TRBV7-3	TRBJ2-2	.	.	TGTGCCAGCAGCTTAAACCCTTCTATGACCGGGGAGCTGTTTTTT	CASSLNPSMTGELFF
TRBV6-5	TRBJ2-2	.	.	TGTGCCAGCAGTTACGGGGGAACCGGGGAGCTGTTTTTT	CASSYGGTGELFF
TRBV2	TRBJ2-4	.	.	TGTGCCAGCAGAACCCAGCTAAATCTAGCCAAAAACATTCAGTACTTC	CASRTQLNLAKNIQYF
TRBV7-9	TRBJ2-3	TRBD1	.	TGTGCCAGCAGCTACCTCGTGGGACAGGGTATAGCAGATACGCAGTATTTT	CASSYLVGQGIADTQYF
TRBV5-4	TRBJ1-2	TRBD1	.	TGTGCCAGCAGCTTGGGCTCGACAGGGATTAACTATGGCTACACCTTC	CASSLGSTGINYGYTF
TRBV5-1	TRBJ1-5	.	once	TGCGCCAGCTCACGGGGAGGGGATGATCAGCCCCAGCATTTT	CASSRGGDDQPQHF
TRBV7-2	TRBJ2-2	.	.	TGTGCCAGCACCCCGTCGTGGGGCCGGACCGGGGAGCTGTTTTTT	CASTPSWGRTGELFF
TRBV18	TRBJ2-7	.	.	TGTGCCAGCTCGCTCCAAGGGCTAGCCGAGAACGAGCAGTACTTC	CASSLQGLAENEQYF
TRBV28	TRBJ1-6	TRBD1	.	TGTGCCAGCGATCAACAGGGGGCGACCCTCCACTTT	CASDQQGATLHF
TRBV5-4	TRBJ2-1	TRBD2	.	TGTGCCAGCAGCTCCGGGACTAGCGGGAGGTACAGTGAGCAGTTCTTC	CASSSGTSGRYSEQFF
TRBV13	TRBJ2-5	TRBD2	.	TGTGCCAGCACCCTCCGGCGACTAGCGGGGGGGACTACTGAGACCCAGTACTTC	CASTLRRLAGGTTETQYF
TRBV5-1	TRBJ2-2	.	.	TGCGCCAGCAGGGGGGAATTAAACACCGGGGAGCTGTTTTTT	CASRGELNTGELFF
TRBV7-3	TRBJ1-6	.	.	TGTGCCAGCAGCTTATCCTATAATTCACCCCTCCACTTT	CASSLSYNSPLHF
TRBV5-1	TRBJ2-1	TRBD1	.	TGCGCCAGCGGTTCCGGGACAGGGGTTTATTGGTCCTACAATGAGCAGTTCTTC	CASGSGTGVYWSYNEQFF
TRBV5-1	TRBJ1-5	.	.	TGCGCCAGCAGTCTAGACAGCAATCAGCCCCAGCATTTT	CASSLDSNQPQHF
TRBV9	TRBJ1-4	.	.	TGTGCCAGCAGCGTAGGGAATGGGCAAGGCGAAAAACTGTTTTTT	CASSVGNGQGEKLFF
TRBV30	TRBJ2-7	.	.	TGTGCCTGGAGTGTAGGGCAGGGAAGCGAGCAGTACTTC	CAWSVGQGSEQYF
TRBV27	TRBJ2-7	TRBD1	.	TGTGCCAGCAGAATTCTCGGGACAGGGACCTCCTACGAGCAGTACTTC	CASRILGTGTSYEQYF
TRBV7-2	TRBJ1-4	.	once	TGTGCCAGCAGCTTAGCAGGGGTAACTAATGAAAAACTGTTTTTT	CASSLAGVTNEKLFF